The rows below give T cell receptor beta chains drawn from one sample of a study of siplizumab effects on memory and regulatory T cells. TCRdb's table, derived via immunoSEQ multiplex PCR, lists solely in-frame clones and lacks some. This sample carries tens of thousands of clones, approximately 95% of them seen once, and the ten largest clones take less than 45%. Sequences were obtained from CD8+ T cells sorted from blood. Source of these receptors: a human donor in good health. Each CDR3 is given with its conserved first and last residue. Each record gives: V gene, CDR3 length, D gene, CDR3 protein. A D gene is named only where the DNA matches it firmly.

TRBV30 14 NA CAWSDGWGIDTQYF
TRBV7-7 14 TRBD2 CASSPLGREGEQFF
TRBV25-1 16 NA CASSVSSWGTNEKLFF
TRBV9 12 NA CASSSSEDEQFF
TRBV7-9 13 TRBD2 CASTGTSSYEQYF
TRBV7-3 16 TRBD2 CASSLTSGREGNEQFF
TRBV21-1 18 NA CASSKRIRPTSVQETQYF
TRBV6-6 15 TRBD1 CASSPTGGREETQYF
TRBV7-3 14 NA CASSQYRDHTEAFF
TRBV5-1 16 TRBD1 CASSLGTGRGYNEQFF
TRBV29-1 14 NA CSVGFRDSGNTIYF
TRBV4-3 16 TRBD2 CASSQGLAGVRNEQFF
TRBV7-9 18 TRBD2 CASSQTRLAGPGGNEQFF
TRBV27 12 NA CASHGQTYEQYF
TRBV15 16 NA CATSRAGAREANVLTF
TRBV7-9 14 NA CASSPAGANEKLFF
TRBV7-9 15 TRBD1 CASSGQGAIYNEQFF
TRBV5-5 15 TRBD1 CASSPSTGLNTEAFF
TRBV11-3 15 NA CASSSQGFLGETQYF
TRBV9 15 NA CASSVASGWSDEQYF
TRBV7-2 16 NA CASSLEPVSQNYGYTF
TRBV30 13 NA CAWTPSRNTEAFF
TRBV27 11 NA CATSGAGEQYF
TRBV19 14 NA CASGLLTGNQPQHF
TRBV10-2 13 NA CASSEFGLSEAFF
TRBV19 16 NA CASSIVAGSGANVLTF
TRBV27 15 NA CASSLMDIQINEQFF
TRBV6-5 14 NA CASSYGQGTYEQYF
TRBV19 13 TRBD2 CASSALAAGEQYF
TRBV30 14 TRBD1 CAWSLSGTGGEQYF
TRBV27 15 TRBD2 CASSSAGEGYNEQFF
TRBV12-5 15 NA CASGLAGVTNEKLFF
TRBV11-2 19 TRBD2 CASSSWTVTSGNISNEQFF
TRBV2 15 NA CASSETVDSNQPQHF
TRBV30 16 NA CAWSVQVTGPYNEQFF
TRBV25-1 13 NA CASLGVKSYGYTF
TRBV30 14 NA CAWSVVELTDTQYF
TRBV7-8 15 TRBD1 CASSLGTGGVQPQHF
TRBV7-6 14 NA CASSSLGGTDTQYF
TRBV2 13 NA CASKGGKSYEQYF
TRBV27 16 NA CASSPIGEENTGELFF
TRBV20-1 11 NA CSARIYNEQFF
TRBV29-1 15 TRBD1 CSVARGQGEDQPQHF